These 3 T cell receptor beta chains came from one sample sequenced in a study of T-cell reconstitution after alpha-beta-depleted transplantation in children. Construction of the TCRbeta library involved unique molecular identifiers. MiXCR was run by TCRdb on the PCR reads, yielding one entry per CDR3 protein. Of more than 40,000 distinct CDR3 sequences detected, about 47% appear once; the ten largest clones hold about two fifths. The input for sequencing was peripheral blood, taken before TCRalphabeta/CD19-depleted stem cell transplant. The receptors were sampled from a boy under three years old with SCID, due to receive a stem cell transplant.

A few counts support this clonotype. The chain couples TRBV7-2 to TRBJ2-5; no reliable D call. The germline CDR1 and CDR2 sequences are SGHTA and FQGNSA. V lost 2 bases, J lost 7 bases, and 8 bases lay in between. The CDR3 contains 12 residues. DNA for the CDR3: TGTGCCAGCAGCTTAAACGTGTTGACCCAGTACTTC. Translated, it gives CASSLNVLTQYF.

This rearrangement joins TRBV6-5 to TRBJ2-5, with TRBD1 matching over 9 bases. The CDR3 loop spans 17 amino acids. Losses at the gene ends were 0 bases for V and 1 base for J; bases not matched to a gene: 6. The germline V gene encodes CDR1 MNHEY and CDR2 SVGAGI. CDR3 DNA sequence: TGTGCCAGCAGTTACTCACAGGGGGCCTCTCTCCAAGAGACCCAGTACTTC. Protein sequence: CASSYSQGASLQETQYF.

The V call is TRBV7-8, the J call TRBJ2-1; D remains unclear. The CDR3 is 12 residues long. CDR1 is SGHVS and CDR2 is FQNEAQ in the germline V gene. V lost 4 bases and J lost 7, with 8 bases in between. CDR3 residues: CASSSPRNEQFF. In DNA form, the CDR3 reads TGTGCCAGCAGCTCCCCCCGGAATGAGCAGTTCTTC.